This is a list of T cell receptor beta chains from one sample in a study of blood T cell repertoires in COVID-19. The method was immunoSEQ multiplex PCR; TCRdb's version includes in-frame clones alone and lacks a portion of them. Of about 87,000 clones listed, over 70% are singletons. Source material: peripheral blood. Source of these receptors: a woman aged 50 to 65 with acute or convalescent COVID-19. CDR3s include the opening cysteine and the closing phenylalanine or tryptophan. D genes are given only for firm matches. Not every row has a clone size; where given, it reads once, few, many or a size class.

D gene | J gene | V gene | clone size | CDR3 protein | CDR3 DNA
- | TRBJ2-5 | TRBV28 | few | CASSRQRQETQYF | TGTGCCAGCAGCCGACAGCGCCAAGAGACCCAGTACTTC
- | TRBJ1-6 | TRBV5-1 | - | CASSLSGPSNSPLHF | TGCGCCAGCAGCTTGAGCGGACCCTCTAATTCACCCCTCCACTTT
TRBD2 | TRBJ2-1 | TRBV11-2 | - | CASSRPAGADNEQFF | TGTGCCAGCAGCCGCCCAGCGGGGGCCGACAATGAGCAGTTCTTC
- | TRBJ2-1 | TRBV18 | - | CASSPRQGGNNEQFF | TGTGCCAGCTCACCGCGGCAGGGGGGAAACAATGAGCAGTTCTTC
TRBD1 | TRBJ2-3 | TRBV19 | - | CASSISPGQGADTQYF | TGTGCCAGTAGTATATCCCCGGGACAGGGGGCAGATACGCAGTATTTT
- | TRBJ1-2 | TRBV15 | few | CATSRDSSYGYTF | TGTGCCACCAGCAGAGATAGCTCCTATGGCTACACCTTC
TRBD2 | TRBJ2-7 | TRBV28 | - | CASSLTSGGVTYEQYF | TGTGCCAGCAGTTTAACTAGCGGGGGGGTTACTTACGAGCAGTACTTC
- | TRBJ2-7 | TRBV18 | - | CASSPSGGGIHEQYF | TGTGCCAGCTCACCAAGTGGAGGAGGGATCCACGAGCAGTACTTC
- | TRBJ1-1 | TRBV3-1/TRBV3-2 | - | CASSQVGGTTEAFF | TGTGCCAGCAGCCAAGTCGGGGGTACCACTGAAGCTTTCTTT
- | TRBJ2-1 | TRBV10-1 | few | CASSASSGDSYNEQFF | TGCGCCAGCAGTGCCTCCAGCGGCGACTCCTACAATGAGCAGTTCTTC
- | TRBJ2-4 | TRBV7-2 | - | CASSLEWGGAKNIQYF | TGTGCCAGCAGCTTAGAATGGGGGGGCGCCAAAAACATTCAGTACTTC
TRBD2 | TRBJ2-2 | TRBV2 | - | CASRPTSGNTGELFF | TGTGCCAGCAGGCCAACTAGCGGAAACACCGGGGAGCTGTTTTTT
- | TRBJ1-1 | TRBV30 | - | CAWSVLGHPNTEAFF | TGTGCCTGGAGTGTTCTGGGACATCCGAACACTGAAGCTTTCTTT
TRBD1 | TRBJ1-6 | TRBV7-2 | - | CASRHTTGDNSPLHF | TGTGCCAGCAGACATACGACAGGGGATAATTCACCCCTCCACTTT
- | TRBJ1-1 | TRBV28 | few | CASSFRRGSAFF | TGTGCCAGCAGTTTTCGGCGGGGGAGCGCTTTCTTT
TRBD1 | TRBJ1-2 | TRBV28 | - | CASSTPGGIGYTF | TGTGCCAGCAGCACACCAGGGGGGATAGGCTACACCTTC
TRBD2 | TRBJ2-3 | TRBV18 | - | CASSPLAGDTDTQYF | TGTGCCAGCTCACCACTAGCGGGGGACACAGATACGCAGTATTTT
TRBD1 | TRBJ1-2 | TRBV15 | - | CATSPDRGPAGYTF | TGTGCCACCAGCCCTGACAGGGGACCCGCCGGCTACACCTTC
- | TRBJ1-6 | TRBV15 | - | CATSRGTDNSPLHF | TGTGCCACCAGCAGAGGGACAGATAATTCACCCCTCCACTTT
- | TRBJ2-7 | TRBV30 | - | CAWSVRYEQYF | TGTGCCTGGAGTGTCCGCTACGAGCAGTACTTC
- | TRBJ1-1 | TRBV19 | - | CASSIAVAVNTEAFF | TGTGCCAGTAGTATAGCGGTGGCGGTGAACACTGAAGCTTTCTTT
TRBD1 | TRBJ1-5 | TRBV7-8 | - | CASSSGQGLQPQHF | TGTGCCAGCAGCTCCGGACAGGGCTTGCAGCCCCAGCATTTT
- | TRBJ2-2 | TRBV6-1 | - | CASSATKTLGLPAGELFF | TGTGCCAGCAGTGCAACCAAAACCCTGGGCTTACCGGCCGGGGAGCTGTTTTTT
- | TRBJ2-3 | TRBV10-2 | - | CASTPSSGSGGTDTQYF | TGCGCCAGCACCCCGTCGTCGGGAAGCGGAGGCACAGATACGCAGTATTTT
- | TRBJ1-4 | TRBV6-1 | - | CASSEGIMNLGGREKLFF | TGTGCCAGCAGTGAAGGCATAATGAATTTGGGAGGGCGGGAAAAACTGTTTTTT
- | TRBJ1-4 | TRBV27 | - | CASSGGQPLNEKLFF | TGTGCCAGCAGTGGGGGACAACCGCTTAATGAAAAACTGTTTTTT
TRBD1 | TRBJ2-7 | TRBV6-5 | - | CASSPRDRLTYEQYF | TGTGCCAGCAGCCCCCGGGACAGGTTAACCTACGAGCAGTACTTC
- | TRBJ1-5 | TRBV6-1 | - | CASSAPPGGSGSNQPQHF | TGTGCCAGCAGTGCCCCACCTGGAGGTTCTGGGAGCAATCAGCCCCAGCATTTT
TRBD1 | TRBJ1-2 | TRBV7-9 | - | CASSLGGQGGRGYTF | TGTGCCAGCAGCTTAGGGGGACAGGGGGGAAGAGGCTACACCTTC
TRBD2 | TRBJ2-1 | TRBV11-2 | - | CASSFWTSGGRNEQFF | TGTGCCAGCAGCTTCTGGACTAGCGGGGGACGAAATGAGCAGTTCTTC
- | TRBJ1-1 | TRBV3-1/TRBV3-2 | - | CASSYIDMNTEAFF | TGTGCCAGCAGCTATATTGACATGAACACTGAAGCTTTCTTT
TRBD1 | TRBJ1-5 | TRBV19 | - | CASRPNTGGNQPQHF | TGTGCCAGTAGGCCGAATACAGGGGGCAATCAGCCCCAGCATTTT
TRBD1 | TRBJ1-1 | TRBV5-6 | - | CASSDPTGEEAFF | TGTGCCAGCAGCGATCCGACAGGGGAAGAAGCTTTCTTT
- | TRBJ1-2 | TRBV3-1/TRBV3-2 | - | CASSQETGIYGYTF | TGTGCCAGCAGCCAAGAGACAGGTATCTATGGCTACACCTTC
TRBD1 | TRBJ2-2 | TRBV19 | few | CASKGQADTGELFF | TGTGCCAGTAAGGGACAGGCGGACACCGGGGAGCTGTTTTTT
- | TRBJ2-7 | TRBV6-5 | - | CASMGEGDEQYF | TGTGCCAGCATGGGCGAAGGGGATGAGCAGTACTTC
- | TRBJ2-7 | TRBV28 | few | CASSLTADYEQYF | TGTGCCAGCAGTTTGACAGCTGATTACGAGCAGTACTTC
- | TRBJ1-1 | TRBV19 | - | CASSKQGSTEAFF | TGTGCCAGTAGTAAGCAGGGAAGCACTGAAGCTTTCTTT
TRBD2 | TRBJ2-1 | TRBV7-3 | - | CASSSRLAVHNEQFF | TGTGCCAGCAGCTCCCGCCTAGCGGTCCACAATGAGCAGTTCTTC
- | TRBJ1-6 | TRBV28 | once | CASSLGSNSPLHF | TGTGCCAGCAGTCTAGGTAGTAATTCACCCCTCCACTTT